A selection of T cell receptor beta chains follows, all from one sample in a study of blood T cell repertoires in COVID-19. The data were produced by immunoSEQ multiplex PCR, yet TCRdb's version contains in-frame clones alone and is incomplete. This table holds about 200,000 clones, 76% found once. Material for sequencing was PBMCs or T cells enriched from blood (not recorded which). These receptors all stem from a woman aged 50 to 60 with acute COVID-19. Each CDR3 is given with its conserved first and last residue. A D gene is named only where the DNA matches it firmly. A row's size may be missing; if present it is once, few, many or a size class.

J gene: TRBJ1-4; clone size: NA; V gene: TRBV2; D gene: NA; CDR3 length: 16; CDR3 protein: CASSEASTGIAEKLFF; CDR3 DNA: TGTGCCAGCAGTGAAGCCTCGACAGGAATTGCCGAAAAACTGTTTTTT
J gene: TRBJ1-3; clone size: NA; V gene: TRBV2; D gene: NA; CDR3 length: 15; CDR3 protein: CASSVQGGSGNTIYF; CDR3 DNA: TGTGCCAGCAGTGTCCAGGGCGGATCGGGAAACACCATATATTTT
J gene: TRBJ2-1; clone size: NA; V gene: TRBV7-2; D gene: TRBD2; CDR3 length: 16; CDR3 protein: CASSSGRGVSYNEQFF; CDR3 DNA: TGTGCCAGCAGCTCCGGTCGGGGGGTGTCCTACAATGAGCAGTTCTTC
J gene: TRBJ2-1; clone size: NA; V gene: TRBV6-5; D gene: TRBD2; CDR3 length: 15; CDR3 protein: CASSLTGLGADEQFF; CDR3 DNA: TGTGCCAGCAGTTTAACGGGACTAGGCGCGGATGAGCAGTTCTTC
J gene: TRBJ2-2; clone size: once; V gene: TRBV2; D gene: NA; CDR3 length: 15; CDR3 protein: CASSEAHGSTGELFF; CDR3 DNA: TGTGCCAGCAGTGAAGCGCATGGGAGCACCGGGGAGCTGTTTTTT
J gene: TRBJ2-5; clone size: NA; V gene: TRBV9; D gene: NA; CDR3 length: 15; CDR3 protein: CASSGEGRGIETQYF; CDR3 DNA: TGTGCCAGCAGCGGCGAGGGGAGGGGGATAGAGACCCAGTACTTC
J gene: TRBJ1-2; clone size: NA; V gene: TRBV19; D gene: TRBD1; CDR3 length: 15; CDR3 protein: CASSIAGTGSHGYTF; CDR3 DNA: TGTGCCAGTAGTATAGCCGGGACAGGGTCGCATGGCTACACCTTC
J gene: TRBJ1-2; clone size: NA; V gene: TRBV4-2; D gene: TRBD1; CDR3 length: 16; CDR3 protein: CASSQGNRGYSYGYTF; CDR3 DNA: TGTGCCAGCAGCCAAGGAAACAGGGGGTATTCGTATGGCTACACCTTC
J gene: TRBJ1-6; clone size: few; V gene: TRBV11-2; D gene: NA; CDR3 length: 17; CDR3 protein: CASSSPRARRDNSPLHF; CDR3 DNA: TGTGCCAGCAGCTCCCCTAGGGCCCGGCGGGATAATTCACCCCTCCACTTT
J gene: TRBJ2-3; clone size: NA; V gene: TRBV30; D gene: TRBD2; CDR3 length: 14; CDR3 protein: CAWGPQGLAGGWYF; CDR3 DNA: TGTGCCTGGGGCCCCCAGGGACTAGCGGGGGGGTGGTATTTT
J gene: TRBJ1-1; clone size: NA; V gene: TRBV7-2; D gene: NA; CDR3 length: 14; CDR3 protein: CASSTQGSNTEAFF; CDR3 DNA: TGTGCCAGCAGCACACAGGGCTCTAACACTGAAGCTTTCTTT
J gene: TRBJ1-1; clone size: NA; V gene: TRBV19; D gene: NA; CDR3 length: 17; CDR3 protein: CASSKQAWTDPDTEAFF; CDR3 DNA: TGTGCCAGTAGTAAGCAGGCTTGGACAGACCCTGACACTGAAGCTTTCTTT
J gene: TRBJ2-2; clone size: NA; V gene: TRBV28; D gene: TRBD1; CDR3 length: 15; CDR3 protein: CASSSAGTGGGELFF; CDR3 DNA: TGTGCCAGCAGTTCAGCCGGGACAGGGGGCGGGGAGCTGTTTTTT
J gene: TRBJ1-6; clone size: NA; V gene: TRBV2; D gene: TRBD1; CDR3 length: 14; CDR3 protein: CASIVRQGNSPLHF; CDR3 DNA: TGTGCCAGCATCGTCCGACAGGGTAATTCACCCCTCCACTTT
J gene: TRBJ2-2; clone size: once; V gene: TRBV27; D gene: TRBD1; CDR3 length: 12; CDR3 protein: CASSFTGATLFF; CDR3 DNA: TGTGCCAGCAGTTTCACAGGGGCCACCCTGTTTTTT
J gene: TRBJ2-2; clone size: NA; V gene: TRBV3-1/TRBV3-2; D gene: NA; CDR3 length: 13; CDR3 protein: CASIRGITGELFF; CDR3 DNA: TGTGCCAGCATCCGGGGGATCACCGGGGAGCTGTTTTTT
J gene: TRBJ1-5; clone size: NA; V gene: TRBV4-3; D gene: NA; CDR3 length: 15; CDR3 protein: CASSQDGGARQPQHF; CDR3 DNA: TGCGCCAGCAGCCAAGATGGTGGGGCAAGGCAGCCCCAGCATTTT
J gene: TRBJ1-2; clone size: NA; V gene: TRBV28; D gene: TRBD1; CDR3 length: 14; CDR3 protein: CASSPDRVPYGYTF; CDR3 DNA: TGTGCCAGCAGCCCGGACAGGGTTCCGTATGGCTACACCTTC
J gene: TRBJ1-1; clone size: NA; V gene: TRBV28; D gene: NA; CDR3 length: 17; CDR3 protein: CASRTGGVGIVNTEAFF; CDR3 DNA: TGTGCCAGCAGAACTGGAGGGGTTGGAATTGTGAACACTGAAGCTTTCTTT
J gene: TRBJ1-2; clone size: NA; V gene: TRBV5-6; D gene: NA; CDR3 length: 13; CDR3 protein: CASSSEGSYGYTF; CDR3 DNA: TGTGCCAGCAGCTCCGAGGGTTCCTATGGCTACACCTTC
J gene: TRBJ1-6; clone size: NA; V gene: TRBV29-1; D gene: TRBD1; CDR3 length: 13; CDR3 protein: CSVQDRVNSPLHF; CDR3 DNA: TGCAGCGTTCAGGACAGGGTGAATTCACCCCTCCACTTT
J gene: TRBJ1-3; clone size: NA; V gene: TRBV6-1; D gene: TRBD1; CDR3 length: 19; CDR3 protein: CASSVASVNLGDRRNTIYF; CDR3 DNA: TGTGCCAGCAGTGTAGCCTCCGTGAATCTGGGGGACAGGCGAAACACCATATATTTT
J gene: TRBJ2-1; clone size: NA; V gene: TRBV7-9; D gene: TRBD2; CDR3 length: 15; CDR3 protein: CASNEGGVTYNEQFF; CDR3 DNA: TGTGCCAGCAACGAGGGAGGGGTCACGTACAATGAGCAGTTCTTC
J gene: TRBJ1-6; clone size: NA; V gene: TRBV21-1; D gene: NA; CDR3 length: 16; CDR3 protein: CASSIGPGQGNSPLHF; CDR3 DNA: TGTGCCAGCAGCATCGGCCCGGGACAGGGAAATTCACCCCTCCACTTT
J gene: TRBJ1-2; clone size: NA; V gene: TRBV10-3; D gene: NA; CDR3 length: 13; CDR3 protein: CAISVKVLGGYTF; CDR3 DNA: TGTGCCATCAGTGTGAAGGTTCTGGGCGGCTACACCTTC
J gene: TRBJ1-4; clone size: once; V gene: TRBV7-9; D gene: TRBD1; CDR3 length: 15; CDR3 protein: CASSPPGQFIEKLFF; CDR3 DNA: TGTGCCAGCAGCCCCCCGGGACAGTTTATCGAAAAACTGTTTTTT
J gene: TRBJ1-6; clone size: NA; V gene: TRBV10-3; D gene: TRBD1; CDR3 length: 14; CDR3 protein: CAINWTGEDSPLHF; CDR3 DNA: TGTGCCATCAACTGGACAGGGGAGGATTCACCCCTCCACTTT
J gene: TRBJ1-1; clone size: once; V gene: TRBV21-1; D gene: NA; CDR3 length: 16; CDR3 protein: CASSKGSRRVNTEAFF; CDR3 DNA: TGTGCCAGCAGCAAGGGCAGCAGGCGTGTGAACACTGAAGCTTTCTTT
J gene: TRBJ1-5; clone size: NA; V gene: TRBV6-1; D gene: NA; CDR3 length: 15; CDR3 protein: CASTIFTGYYQPQHF; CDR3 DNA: TGTGCCAGCACCATATTTACAGGGTACTATCAGCCCCAGCATTTT
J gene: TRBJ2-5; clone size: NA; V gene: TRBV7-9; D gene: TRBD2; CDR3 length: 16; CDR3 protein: CASSPTSGGAPETQYF; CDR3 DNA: TGTGCCAGCAGCCCAACTAGCGGGGGGGCCCCGGAGACCCAGTACTTC
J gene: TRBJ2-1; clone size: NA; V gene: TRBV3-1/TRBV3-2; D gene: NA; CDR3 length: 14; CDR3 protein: CASSQEERGNEQFF; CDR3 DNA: TGTGCCAGCAGCCAAGAGGAACGGGGCAATGAGCAGTTCTTC
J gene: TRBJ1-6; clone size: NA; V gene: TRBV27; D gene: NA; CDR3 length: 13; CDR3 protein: CASSPGGNSPLHF; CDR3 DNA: TGTGCCAGCAGTCCCGGGGGAAATTCACCCCTCCACTTT
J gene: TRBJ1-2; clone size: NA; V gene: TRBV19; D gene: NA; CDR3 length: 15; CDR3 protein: CASSRGWGPRGGYTF; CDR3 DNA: TGTGCCAGTAGCCGAGGTTGGGGCCCACGGGGGGGCTACACCTTC
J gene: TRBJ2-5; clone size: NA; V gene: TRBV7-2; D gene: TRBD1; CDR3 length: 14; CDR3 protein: CASTRDRGWETQYF; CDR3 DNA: TGTGCCAGCACCAGAGACAGGGGTTGGGAGACCCAGTACTTC
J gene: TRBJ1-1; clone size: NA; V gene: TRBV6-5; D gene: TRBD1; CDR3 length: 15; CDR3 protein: CASSPQGASHTEAFF; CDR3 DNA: TGTGCCAGCAGCCCCCAGGGGGCGTCGCACACTGAAGCTTTCTTT
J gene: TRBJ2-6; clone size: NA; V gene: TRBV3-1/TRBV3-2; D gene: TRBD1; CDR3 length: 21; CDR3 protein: CASSPPGTGTYSLSGANVLTF; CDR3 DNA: TGTGCCAGCAGCCCACCCGGGACAGGGACCTACTCCCTCTCTGGGGCCAACGTCCTGACTTTC
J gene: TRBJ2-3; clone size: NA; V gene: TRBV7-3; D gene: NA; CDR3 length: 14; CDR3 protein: CATSWGRDGDTQYF; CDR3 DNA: TGTGCCACCTCGTGGGGCAGGGATGGCGATACGCAGTATTTT
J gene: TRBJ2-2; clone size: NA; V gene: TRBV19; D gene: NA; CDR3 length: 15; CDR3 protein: CASSIGGTSTGELFF; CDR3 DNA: TGTGCCAGTAGTATTGGTGGAACTAGCACCGGGGAGCTGTTTTTT
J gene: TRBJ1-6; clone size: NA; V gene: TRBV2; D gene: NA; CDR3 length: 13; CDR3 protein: CASSVITPSPLHF; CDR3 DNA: TGTGCCAGCAGTGTTATCACACCTTCACCCCTCCACTTT